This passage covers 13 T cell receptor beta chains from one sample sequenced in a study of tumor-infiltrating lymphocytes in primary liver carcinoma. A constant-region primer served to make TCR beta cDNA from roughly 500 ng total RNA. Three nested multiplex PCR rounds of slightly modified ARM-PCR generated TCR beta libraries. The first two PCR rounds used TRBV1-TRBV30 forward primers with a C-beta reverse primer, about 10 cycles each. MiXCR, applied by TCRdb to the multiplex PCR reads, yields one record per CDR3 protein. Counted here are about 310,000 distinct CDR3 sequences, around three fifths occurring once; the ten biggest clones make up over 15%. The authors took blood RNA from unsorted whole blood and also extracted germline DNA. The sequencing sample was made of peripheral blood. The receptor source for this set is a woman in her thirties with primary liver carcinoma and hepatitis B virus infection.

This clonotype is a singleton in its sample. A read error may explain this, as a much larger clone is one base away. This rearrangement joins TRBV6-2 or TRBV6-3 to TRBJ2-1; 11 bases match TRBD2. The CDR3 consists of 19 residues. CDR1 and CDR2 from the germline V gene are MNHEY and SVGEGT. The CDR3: CTSSYPIPAQRTSGNEQFF. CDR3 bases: TGTACCAGCAGTTACCCTATTCCAGCCCAACGGACTAGCGGGAATGAGCAGTTCTTC.

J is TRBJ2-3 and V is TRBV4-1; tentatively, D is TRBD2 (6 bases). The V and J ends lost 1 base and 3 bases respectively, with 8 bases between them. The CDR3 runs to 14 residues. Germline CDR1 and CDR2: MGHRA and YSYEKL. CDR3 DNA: TGCGCCAGCAGCCAAGTGGAGGGGACAGATACGCAGTATTTT. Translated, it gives CASSQVEGTDTQYF.

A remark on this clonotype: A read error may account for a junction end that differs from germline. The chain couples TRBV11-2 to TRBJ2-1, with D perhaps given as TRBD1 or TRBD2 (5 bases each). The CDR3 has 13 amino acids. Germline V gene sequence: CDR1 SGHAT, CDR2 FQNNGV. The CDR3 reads CVSSLARDIEQFF. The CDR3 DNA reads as TGTGTCAGCAGCCTAGCCAGGGATATTGAGCAGTTCTTC.

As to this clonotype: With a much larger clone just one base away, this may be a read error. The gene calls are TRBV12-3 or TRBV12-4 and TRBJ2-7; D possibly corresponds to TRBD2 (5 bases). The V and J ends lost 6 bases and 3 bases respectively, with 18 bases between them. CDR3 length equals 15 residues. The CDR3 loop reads CASSPVRTLVYEQYF. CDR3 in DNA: TGTGCCAGCAGCCCTGTCCGGACTCTAGTCTACGAGCAGTACTTC.

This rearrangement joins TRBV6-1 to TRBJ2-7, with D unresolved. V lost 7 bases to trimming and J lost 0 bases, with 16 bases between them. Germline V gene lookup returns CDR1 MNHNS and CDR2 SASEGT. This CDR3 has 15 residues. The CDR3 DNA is TGTGCCAGCATTGATAATTGGGGAAACTCCTACGAGCAGTACTTC. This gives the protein CASIDNWGNSYEQYF.

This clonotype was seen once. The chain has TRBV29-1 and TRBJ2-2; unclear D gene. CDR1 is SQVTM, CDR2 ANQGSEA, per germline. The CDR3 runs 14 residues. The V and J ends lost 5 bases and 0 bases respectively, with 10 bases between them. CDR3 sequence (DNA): TGCAGCGTTTCCGATGCAGCGAACACCGGGGAGCTGTTTTTT. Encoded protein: CSVSDAANTGELFF.

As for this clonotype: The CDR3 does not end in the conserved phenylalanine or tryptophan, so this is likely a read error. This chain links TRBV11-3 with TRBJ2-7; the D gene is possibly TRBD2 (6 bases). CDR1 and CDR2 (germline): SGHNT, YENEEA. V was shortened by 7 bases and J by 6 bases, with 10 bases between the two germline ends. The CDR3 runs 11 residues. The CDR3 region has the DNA TGTGCCAGCATACAGACTAGCGAGCAGTACTAC. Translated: CASIQTSEQYY.

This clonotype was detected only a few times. The CDR3 DNA follows: TGCAGCGCCGGTCATCGGTCCTCGGTCAATGAGCAGTTCTTC. This translates into CSAGHRSSVNEQFF. The chain uses TRBV29-1 and TRBJ2-1; D is unclear. Trimming removed 7 bases from V and 6 bases from J, with 19 bases in between. CDR1 and CDR2 from the germline V gene are SQVTM and ANQGSEA. The CDR3 spans 14 residues.

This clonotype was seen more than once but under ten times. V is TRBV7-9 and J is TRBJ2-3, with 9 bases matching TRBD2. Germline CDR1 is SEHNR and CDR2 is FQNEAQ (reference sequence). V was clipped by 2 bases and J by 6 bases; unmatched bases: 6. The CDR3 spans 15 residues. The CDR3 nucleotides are TGTGCCAGCAGCTTATACGCGGGAGGGTCGGATACGCAGTATTTT. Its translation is CASSLYAGGSDTQYF.

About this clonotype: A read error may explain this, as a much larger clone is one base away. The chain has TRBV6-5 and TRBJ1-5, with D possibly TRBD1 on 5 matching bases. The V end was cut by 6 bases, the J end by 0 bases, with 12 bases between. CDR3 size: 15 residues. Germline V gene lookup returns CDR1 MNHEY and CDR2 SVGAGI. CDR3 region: CASRSAQGSNQPQHF. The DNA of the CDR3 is TGTGCCAGCAGATCCGCGCAGGGTAGCAATCAGCCCCAGCATTTT.

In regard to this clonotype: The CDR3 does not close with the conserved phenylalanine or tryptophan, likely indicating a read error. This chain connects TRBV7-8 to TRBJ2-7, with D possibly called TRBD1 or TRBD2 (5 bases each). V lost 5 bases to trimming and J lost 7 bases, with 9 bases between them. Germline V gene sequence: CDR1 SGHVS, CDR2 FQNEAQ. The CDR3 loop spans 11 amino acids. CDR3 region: CASSDWGEQYS. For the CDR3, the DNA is TGTGCCAGCAGCGACTGGGGGGAGCAGTACTCC.

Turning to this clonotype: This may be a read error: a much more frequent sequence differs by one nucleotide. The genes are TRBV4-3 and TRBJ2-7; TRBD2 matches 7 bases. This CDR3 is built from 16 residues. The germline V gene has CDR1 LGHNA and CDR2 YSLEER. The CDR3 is CASSRETSVSSYDQYF. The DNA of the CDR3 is TGCGCCAGCAGCCGGGAAACTAGCGTATCCTCCTACGATCAGTACTTC.

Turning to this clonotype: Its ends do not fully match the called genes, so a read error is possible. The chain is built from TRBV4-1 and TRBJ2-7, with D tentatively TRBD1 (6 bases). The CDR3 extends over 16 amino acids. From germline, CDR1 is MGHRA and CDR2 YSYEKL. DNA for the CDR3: TGTGCCAGCAGCCAAGATCCCCGGAACAGGGTCTACGAGCAGTACTTC. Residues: CASSQDPRNRVYEQYF.